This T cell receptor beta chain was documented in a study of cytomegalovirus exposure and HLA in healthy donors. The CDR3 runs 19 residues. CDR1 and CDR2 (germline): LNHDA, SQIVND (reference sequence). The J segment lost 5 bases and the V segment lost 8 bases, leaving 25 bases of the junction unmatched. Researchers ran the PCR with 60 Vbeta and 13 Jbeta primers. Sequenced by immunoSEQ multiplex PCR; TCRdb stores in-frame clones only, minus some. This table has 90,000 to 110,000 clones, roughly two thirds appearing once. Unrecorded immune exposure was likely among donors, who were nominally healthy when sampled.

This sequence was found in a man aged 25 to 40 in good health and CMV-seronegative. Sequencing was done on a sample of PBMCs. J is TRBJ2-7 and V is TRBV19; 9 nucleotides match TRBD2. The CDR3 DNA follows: TGTGCCAGTCGCCCGACGGGGCGGGAGGGCCGAGCGGCAGCTGACGAGCAGTACTTC. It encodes CASRPTGREGRAAADEQYF.